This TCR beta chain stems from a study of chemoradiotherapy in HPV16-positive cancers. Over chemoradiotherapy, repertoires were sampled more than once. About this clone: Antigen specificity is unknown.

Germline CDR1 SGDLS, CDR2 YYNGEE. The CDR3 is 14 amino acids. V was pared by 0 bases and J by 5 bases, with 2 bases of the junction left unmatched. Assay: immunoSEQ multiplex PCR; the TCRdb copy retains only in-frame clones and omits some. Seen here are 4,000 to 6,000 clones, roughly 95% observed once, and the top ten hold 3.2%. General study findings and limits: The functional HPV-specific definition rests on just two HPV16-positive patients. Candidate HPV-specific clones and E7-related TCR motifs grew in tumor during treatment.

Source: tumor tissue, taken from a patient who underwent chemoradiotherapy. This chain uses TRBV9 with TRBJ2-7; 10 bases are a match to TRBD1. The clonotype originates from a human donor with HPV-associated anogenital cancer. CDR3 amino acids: CASSVADRGHEQYF. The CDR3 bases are TGTGCCAGCAGCGTAGCTGACAGGGGGCACGAGCAGTACTTC.